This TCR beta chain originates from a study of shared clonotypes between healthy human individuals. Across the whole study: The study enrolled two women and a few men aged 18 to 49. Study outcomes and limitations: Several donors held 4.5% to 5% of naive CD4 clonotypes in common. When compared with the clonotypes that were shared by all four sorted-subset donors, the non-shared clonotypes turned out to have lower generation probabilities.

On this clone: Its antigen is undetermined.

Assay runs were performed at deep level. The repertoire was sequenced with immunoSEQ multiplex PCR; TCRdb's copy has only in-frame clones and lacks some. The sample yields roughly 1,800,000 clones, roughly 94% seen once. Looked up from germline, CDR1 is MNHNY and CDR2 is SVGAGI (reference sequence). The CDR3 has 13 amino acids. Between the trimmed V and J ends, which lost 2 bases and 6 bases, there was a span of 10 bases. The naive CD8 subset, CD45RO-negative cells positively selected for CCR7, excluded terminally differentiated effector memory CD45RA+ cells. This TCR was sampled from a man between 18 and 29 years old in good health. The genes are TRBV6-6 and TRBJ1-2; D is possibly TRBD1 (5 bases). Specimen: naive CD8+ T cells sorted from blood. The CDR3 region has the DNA TGTGCCAGCAGTTACGGCAGGGTGGATGGCTACACCTTC. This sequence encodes CASSYGRVDGYTF.